This entry concerns a single T cell receptor beta chain. This entry comes from a study of blood T cell repertoires in COVID-19. The overall study: Samples representing acute and convalescent COVID-19 were sourced from the United States, Italy and Spain.

The CDR3 runs to 12 residues. With 3 bases removed from V and 9 bases from J, the gap between germline ends came to 12 bases. Germline CDR1 SGHRS, CDR2 YFSETQ. Sequencing used immunoSEQ multiplex PCR; TCRdb keeps in-frame clones, though not all of them. The table lists some 220,000 clones, approximately 85% of them singletons, with more than 2% in the top ten. The sequenced sample consisted of peripheral blood. The chain links TRBV5-1 to TRBJ1-2; D not certain. The clonotype originates from a woman aged 70 to 79 with COVID-19, enrolled during active disease. The CDR3 spells CASSSSLESYTF. The CDR3 region has the DNA TGCGCCAGCAGCTCTTCTTTGGAGAGCTACACCTTC.